This T cell receptor (beta chain) was found in a study of blood T cell repertoires in COVID-19. At the level of the study: Samples taken during acute and convalescent COVID-19 were collected in the United States, Italy and Spain. PBMCs, B-cell-depleted T cells, or T cells provided the cDNA or gDNA that made up the material.

The CDR3 is 13 residues long. The V gene lost 4 bases and the J gene lost 6 bases, with 12 bases spanning the gap. CDR1 SGHKS and CDR2 YYEKEE come from the germline V gene (reference sequence). Original analysis: Amplification with reference gene primers provided the estimates of nucleated cell counts. Produced via immunoSEQ multiplex PCR; TCRdb's table is partial and in-frame only. For V, J and clone size, that table is used; D and trimming come from the DNA. Of about 250,000 clones in the sample, roughly 84% are singletons; the top ten hold 4%. The source material was peripheral blood. The rearrangement joins TRBV5-5 to TRBJ2-3; D uncertain. This TCR derives from a woman between 40 and 55 years old with active or convalescent COVID-19. CDR3 bases: TGTGCCAGCAGCCCGCAAGCCGTGGATACGCAGTATTTT. Amino acids: CASSPQAVDTQYF.